This T cell receptor beta chain derives from a study of persistence of HIV-infected CD4 T cells. Study-level information: Two participants gave one leukapheresis sample; others gave up to about 180 mL blood repeatedly.

J lost 6 bases, V lost 6 bases, and 9 bases had no gene match. The CDR3 sequence is 16 residues long. Germline lookup yields CDR1 SNHLY and CDR2 FYNNEI. This was the immunoSEQ version 4 assay in survey mode. Template was genomic DNA at around 10 ng/uL, with up to 1 ug used per sample. Generated by immunoSEQ multiplex PCR, the TCRdb table keeps only in-frame clones and is missing some. This table has about 10,000 clones, more than 70% appearing once. As concerns this clone: Antigen specificity is unknown.

Cells were stimulated with overlapping HIV-1 Gag 15-mer peptides. CD4+ T cells upregulating both CD40 ligand and CD69 were sorted as responding cells. The V call is TRBV2, the J call TRBJ2-3; TRBD2 aligns across 13 bases. The source is an adult woman with HIV who was CMV-seropositive. The specimen was CD4+ T cells sorted from PBMCs after approximately 19-hour stimulation, collected from a patient who received antiretroviral therapy. The CDR3: CASSPGLAGNRDTQYF. CDR3 DNA: TGTGCCAGCAGCCCGGGACTAGCGGGGAACCGGGATACGCAGTATTTT.